These 5 T cell receptor beta chains share one sample of origin, sequenced in a study of T cell responses to AZD1222 COVID-19 vaccine. Method: immunoSEQ multiplex PCR; TCRdb's copy keeps in-frame clones and lacks some. The sample yields fewer than 150,000 clones, almost 90% seen once. The sample in question was peripheral blood, obtained on day 0 of AZD1222 vaccination. These receptors originate from an adult in good health.

The rearrangement joins TRBV4-1 to TRBJ2-1, with TRBD2 identical over 13 bases. V gave up 3 bases and J gave up 9 bases; unmatched junction bases: 8. The CDR3 covers 16 residues. Germline lookup yields CDR1 MGHRA and CDR2 YSYEKL. The CDR3 nucleotides read TGCGCCAGCAGCCAGAGGACTAGCGGGAGTGTGGGTGAGCAGTTCTTC. Its protein product is CASSQRTSGSVGEQFF.

The J gene is TRBJ1-5, the V gene TRBV4-3; D uncertain. This CDR3 region has 15 residues. Germline V gene data show CDR1 as LGHNA and CDR2 as YSLEER. The V and J ends lost 1 base and 4 bases respectively, with 11 bases between them. The CDR3 region is CASSQASTGNQPQHF. CDR3 nucleotides: TGCGCCAGCAGCCAAGCTTCGACGGGAAATCAGCCCCAGCATTTT.

The chain employs TRBV7-8 and TRBJ1-3; 7 bases line up with TRBD1. Germline V gene lookup returns CDR1 SGHVS and CDR2 FQNEAQ. V shed 5 bases and J 0 bases; nucleotides not matched to a gene: 4. The CDR3 runs to 15 residues. DNA for the CDR3: TGTGCCAGCAGCCACGGGACAGACTCTGGAAACACCATATATTTT. Its translation is CASSHGTDSGNTIYF.

V is TRBV9 and J is TRBJ1-4; D unresolved. Trimming removed 4 bases from V and 5 bases from J, with 15 bases in between. Looked up from germline, CDR1 is SGDLS and CDR2 is YYNGEE. The CDR3 is made up of 15 amino acids. The CDR3 nucleotides are TGTGCCAGCAGCCCCGGTTGGGCGCCCAATGAAAAACTGTTTTTT. It is translated as CASSPGWAPNEKLFF.

The chain employs TRBV18 and TRBJ2-3; D not certain. V lost 2 bases and J 4 bases, leaving 4 bases between the germline ends. The germline CDR1 and CDR2 sequences are KGHSH and LQKENI. The CDR3 has 12 residues. The CDR3 spells CASSPTPDTQYF. The CDR3 coding sequence is TGTGCCAGCTCACCAACCCCAGATACGCAGTATTTT.